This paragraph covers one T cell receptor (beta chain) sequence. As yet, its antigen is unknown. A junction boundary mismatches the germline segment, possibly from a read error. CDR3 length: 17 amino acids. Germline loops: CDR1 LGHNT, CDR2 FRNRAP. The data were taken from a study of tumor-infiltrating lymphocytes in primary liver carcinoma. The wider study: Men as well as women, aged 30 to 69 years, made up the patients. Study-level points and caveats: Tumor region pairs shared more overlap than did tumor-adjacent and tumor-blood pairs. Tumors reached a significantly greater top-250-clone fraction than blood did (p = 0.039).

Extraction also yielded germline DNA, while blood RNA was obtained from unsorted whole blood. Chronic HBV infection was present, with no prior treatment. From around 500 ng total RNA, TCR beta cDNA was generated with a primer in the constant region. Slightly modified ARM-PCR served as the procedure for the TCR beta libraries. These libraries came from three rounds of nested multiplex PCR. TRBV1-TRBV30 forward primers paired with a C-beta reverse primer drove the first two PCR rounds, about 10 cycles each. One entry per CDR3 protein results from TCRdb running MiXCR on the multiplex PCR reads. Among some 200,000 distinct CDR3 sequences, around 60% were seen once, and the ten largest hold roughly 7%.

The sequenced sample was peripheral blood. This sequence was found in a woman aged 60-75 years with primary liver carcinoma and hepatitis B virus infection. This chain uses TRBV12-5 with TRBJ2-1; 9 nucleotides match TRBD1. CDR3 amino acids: CASAPPGQGTLYSERFF. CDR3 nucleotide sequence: TGTGCTAGTGCCCCACCGGGACAGGGTACACTCTACAGTGAGCGGTTCTTC.